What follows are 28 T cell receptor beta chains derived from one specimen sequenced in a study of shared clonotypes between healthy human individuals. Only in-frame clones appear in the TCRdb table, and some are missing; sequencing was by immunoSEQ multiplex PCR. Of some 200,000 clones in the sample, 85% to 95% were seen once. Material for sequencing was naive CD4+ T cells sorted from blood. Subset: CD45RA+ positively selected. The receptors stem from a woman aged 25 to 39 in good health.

The DNA of the CDR3 is TGTGCCAGCAGTCCTAACAGGGTACCGAACACTGAAGCTTTCTTT. This gives the protein CASSPNRVPNTEAFF. The chain combines TRBV28 with TRBJ1-1; possibly TRBD1 for D (6 bases). The CDR3 has 15 residues. Germline values: CDR1 MDHEN, CDR2 SYDVKM. V was shortened by 5 bases and J by 1 base, with 14 bases between the two germline ends.

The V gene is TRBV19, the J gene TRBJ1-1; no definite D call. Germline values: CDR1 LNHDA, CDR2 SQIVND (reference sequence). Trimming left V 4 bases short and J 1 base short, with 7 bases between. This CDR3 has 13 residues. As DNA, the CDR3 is TGTGCCAGTAGTACTTTTTCGAACACTGAAGCTTTCTTT. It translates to CASSTFSNTEAFF. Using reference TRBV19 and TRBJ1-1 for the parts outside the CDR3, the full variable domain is DGGITQSPKYLFRKEGQNVTLSCEQNLNHDAMYWYRQDPGQGLRLIYYSQIVNDFQKGDIAEGYSVSREKKESFPLTVTSAQKNPTAFYLCASSTFSNTEAFFGQGTRLTVV.

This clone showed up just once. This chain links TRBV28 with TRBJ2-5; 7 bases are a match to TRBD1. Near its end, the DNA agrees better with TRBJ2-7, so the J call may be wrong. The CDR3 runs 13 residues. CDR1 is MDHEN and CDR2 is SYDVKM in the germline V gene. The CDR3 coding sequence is TGTGCCAGCCAAACAGGGGTAGGCTACGAGCAGTACTTC. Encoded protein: CASQTGVGYEQYF.

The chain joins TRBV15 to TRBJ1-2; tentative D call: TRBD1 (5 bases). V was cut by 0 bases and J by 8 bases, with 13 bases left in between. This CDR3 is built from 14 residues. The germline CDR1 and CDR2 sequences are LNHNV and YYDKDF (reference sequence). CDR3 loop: CATSRDPGLLGYTF. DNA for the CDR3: TGTGCCACCAGCAGAGACCCGGGACTTCTGGGCTACACCTTC.

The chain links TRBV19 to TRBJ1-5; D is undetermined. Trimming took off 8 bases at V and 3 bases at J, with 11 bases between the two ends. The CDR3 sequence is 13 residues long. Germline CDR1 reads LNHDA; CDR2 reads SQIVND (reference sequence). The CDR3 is CASGKSLNQPQHF. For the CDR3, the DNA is TGTGCCAGTGGCAAGAGCCTCAATCAGCCCCAGCATTTT.

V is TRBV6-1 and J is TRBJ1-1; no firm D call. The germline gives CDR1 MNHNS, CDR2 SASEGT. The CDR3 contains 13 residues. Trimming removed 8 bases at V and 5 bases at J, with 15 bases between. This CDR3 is CASHLFFGTEAFF. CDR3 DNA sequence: TGTGCCAGCCATCTTTTCTTCGGGACTGAAGCTTTCTTT.

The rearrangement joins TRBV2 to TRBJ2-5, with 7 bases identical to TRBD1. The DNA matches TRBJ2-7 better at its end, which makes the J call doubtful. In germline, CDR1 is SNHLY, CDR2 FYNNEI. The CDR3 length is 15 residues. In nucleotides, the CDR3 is TGTGCCAGCAGTGCGTACAGGGGTTTTAGCCACGAGCAGTACTTC. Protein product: CASSAYRGFSHEQYF.

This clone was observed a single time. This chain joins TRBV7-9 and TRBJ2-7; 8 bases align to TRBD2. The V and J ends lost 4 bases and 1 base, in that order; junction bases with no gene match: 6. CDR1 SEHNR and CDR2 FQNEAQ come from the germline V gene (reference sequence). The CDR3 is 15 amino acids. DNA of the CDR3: TGTGCCAGCAGCTCATGGGGGACTAGATCCTACGAGCAGTACTTC. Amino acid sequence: CASSSWGTRSYEQYF.

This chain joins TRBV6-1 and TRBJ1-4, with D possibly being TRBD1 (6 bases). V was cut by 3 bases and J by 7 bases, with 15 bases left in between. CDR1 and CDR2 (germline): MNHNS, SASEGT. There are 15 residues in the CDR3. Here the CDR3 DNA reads TGTGCCAGCAGTGATCCATTGACAGGTTCTGAAAAACTGTTTTTT. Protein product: CASSDPLTGSEKLFF.

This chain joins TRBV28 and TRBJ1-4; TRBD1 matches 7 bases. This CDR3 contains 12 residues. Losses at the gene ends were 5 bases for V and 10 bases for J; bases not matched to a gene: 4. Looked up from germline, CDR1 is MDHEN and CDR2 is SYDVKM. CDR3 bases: TGTGCCAGCAGTACGACAGGGAGAAAACTGTTTTTT. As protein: CASSTTGRKLFF.

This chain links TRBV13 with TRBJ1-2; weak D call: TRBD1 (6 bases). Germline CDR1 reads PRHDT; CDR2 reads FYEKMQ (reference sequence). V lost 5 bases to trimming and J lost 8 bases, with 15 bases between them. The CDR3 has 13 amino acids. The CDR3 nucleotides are TGTGCCAGCAGCCAGGAGACAGGTATCGGCTACACCTTC. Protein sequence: CASSQETGIGYTF.

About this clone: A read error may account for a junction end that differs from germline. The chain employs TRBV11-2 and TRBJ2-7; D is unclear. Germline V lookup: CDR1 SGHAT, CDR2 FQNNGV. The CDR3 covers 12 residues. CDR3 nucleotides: TGTGCCAGCACCTTAGGGCTCTACGAGCAGTACTTC. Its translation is CASTLGLYEQYF.

The CDR3 sequence is CASSLDPGSYGYTF. Written as DNA, the CDR3 is TGTGCCAGCAGCTTAGATCCCGGCAGCTATGGCTACACCTTC. This chain joins TRBV11-3 and TRBJ1-2; D remains ambiguous. This CDR3 spans 14 amino acids. Trimming removed 0 bases at V and 4 bases at J, with 9 bases between. The germline V gene has CDR1 SGHNT and CDR2 YENEEA.

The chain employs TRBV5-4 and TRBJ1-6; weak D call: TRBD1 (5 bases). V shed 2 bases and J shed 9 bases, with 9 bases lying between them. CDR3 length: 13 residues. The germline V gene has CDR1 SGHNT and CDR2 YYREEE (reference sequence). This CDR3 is CASSFGDGSPLHF. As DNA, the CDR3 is TGTGCCAGCAGCTTCGGGGACGGTTCACCCCTCCACTTT.

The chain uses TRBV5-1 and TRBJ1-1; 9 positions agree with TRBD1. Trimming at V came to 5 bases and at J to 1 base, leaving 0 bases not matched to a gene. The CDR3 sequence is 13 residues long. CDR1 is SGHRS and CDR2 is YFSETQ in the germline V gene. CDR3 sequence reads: CASRGQGNTEAFF. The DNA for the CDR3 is TGCGCCAGCAGGGGACAGGGGAACACTGAAGCTTTCTTT.

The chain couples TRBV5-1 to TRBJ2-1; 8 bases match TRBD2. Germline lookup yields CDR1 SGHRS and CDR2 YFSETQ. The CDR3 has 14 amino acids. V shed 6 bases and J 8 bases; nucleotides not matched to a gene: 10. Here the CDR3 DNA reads TGCGCCAGCAAGAACGGGAGGGCCAGGGATGAGCAGTTCTTC. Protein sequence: CASKNGRARDEQFF.

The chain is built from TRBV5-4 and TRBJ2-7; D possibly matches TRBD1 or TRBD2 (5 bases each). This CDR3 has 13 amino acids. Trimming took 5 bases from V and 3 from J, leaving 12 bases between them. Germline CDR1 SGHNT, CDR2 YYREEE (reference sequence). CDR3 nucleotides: TGTGCCAGCAGTCGGGGACGGAACTACGAGCAGTACTTC. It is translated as CASSRGRNYEQYF.

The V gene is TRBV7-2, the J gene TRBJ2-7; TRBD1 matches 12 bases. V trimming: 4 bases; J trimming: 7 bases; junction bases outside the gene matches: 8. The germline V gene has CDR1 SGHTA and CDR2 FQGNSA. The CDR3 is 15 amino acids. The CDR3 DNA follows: TGTGCCAGCAGCTCTAGGGACAGGGGGCAACGTGAGCAGTACTTC. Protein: CASSSRDRGQREQYF. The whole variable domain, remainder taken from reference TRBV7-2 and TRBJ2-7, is GAGVSQSPSNKVTEKGKDVELRCDPISGHTALYWYRQSLGQGLEFLIYFQGNSAPDKSGLPSDRFSAERTGGSVSTLTIQRTQQEDSAVYLCASSSRDRGQREQYFGPGTRLTVT.

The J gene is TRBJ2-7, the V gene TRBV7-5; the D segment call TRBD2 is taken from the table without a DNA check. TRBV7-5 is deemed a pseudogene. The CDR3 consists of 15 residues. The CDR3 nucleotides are TGTGTCAGAAGCATCCGTGATTCCCGGGGATACGAGCAGTACTTC. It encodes CVRSIRDSRGYEQYF.

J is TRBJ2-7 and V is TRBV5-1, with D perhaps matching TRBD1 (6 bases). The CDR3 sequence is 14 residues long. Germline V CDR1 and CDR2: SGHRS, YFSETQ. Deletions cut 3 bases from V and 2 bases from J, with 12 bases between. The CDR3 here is CASSSQGNAYEQYF. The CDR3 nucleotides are TGCGCCAGCAGCTCTCAGGGGAACGCCTACGAGCAGTACTTC.

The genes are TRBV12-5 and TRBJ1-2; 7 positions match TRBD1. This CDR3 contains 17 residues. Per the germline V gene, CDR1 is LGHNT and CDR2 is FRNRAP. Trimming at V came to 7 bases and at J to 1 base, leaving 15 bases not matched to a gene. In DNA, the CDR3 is TGTGCTAGTGCCCCCGGACAGGCTATTAATTATAACTATGGCTACACCTTC. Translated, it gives CASAPGQAINYNYGYTF.

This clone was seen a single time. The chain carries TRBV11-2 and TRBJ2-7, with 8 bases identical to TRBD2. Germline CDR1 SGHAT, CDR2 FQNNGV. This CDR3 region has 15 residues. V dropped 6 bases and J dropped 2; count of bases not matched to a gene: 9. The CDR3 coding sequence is TGTGCCAGCAGATCGACTAGCGAGAAGACCTACGAGCAGTACTTC. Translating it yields CASRSTSEKTYEQYF.

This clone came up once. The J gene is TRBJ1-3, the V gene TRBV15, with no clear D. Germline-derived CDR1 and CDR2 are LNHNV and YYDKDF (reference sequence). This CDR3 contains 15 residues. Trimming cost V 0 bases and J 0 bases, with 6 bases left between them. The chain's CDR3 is CATSRDVNSGNTIYF. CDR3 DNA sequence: TGTGCCACCAGCAGAGACGTTAACTCTGGAAACACCATATATTTT.

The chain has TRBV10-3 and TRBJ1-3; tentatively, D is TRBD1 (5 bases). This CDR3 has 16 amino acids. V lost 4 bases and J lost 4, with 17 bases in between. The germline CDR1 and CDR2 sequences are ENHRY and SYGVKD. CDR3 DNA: TGTGCCATCAGTGGAACCATAGGGGCGACGGGAAACACCATATATTTT. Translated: CAISGTIGATGNTIYF.

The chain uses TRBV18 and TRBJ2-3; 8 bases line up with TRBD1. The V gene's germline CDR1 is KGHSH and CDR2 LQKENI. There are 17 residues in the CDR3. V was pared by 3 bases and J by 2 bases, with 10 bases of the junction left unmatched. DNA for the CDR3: TGTGCCAGCTCACCGTATCTGAAGACAGGGGACACAGATACGCAGTATTTT. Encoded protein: CASSPYLKTGDTDTQYF.

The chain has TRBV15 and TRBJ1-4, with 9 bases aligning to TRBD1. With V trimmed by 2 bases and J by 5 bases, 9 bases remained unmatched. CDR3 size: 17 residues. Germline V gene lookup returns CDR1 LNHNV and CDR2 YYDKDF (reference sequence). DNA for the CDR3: TGTGCCACCAGCAGACGTATAGCCGGGACAGGGAATGAAAAACTGTTTTTT. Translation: CATSRRIAGTGNEKLFF.

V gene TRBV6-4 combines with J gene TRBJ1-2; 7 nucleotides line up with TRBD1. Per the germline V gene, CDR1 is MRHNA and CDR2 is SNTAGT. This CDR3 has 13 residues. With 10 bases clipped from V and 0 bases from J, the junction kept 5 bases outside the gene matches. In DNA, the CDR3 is TGTGCCACCAGACAGGGCTCTAACTATGGCTACACCTTC. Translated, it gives CATRQGSNYGYTF.

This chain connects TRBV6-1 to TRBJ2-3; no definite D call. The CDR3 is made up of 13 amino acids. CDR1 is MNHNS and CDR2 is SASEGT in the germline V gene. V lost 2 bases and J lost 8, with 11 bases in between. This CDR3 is CASSERPLSTQYF. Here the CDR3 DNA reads TGTGCCAGCAGTGAACGCCCTCTCAGTACGCAGTATTTT.